Each of the 32 T cell receptor beta chains below was sequenced from the same sample in a study of blood T cell repertoires in COVID-19. The assay was immunoSEQ multiplex PCR, and TCRdb's table has in-frame clones only and misses some. The table includes approximately 200,000 clones, about 86% detected once. Sequences were obtained from PBMCs or T cells enriched from blood (not recorded which). These receptors were taken from a woman in her thirties who had been exposed to COVID-19.

The chain is built from TRBV12-3 or TRBV12-4 and TRBJ1-1; 8 bases agree with TRBD1. There are 13 residues in the CDR3. The V and J ends lost 6 bases and 7 bases, in that order; junction bases with no gene match: 7. The CDR3 protein is CASRSTGGSEAFF. The CDR3 bases are TGTGCCAGCAGATCAACAGGGGGTAGTGAAGCTTTCTTT.

The chain has TRBV7-2 and TRBJ1-1, with 7 bases identical to TRBD1. The CDR3 sequence is 14 residues long. Trimming cost V 5 bases and J 1 base; bases outside gene matches: 4. Germline CDR1 is SGHTA and CDR2 is FQGNSA. The chain's CDR3 is CASSMWTGNTEAFF. CDR3 in DNA: TGTGCCAGCAGCATGTGGACAGGGAACACTGAAGCTTTCTTT.

The chain recombines TRBV5-6 with TRBJ1-5; D remains unclear. The CDR3 is 13 residues long. Germline V CDR1 and CDR2: SGHDT, YYEEEE. V was pared by 2 bases and J by 9 bases, with 12 bases between. The CDR3 is CASSFGELGPQHF. CDR3 coding DNA: TGTGCCAGCAGCTTTGGGGAGCTCGGGCCCCAGCATTTT.

V gene TRBV4-1 combines with J gene TRBJ2-7, with a tentative D call TRBD1 (6 bases). This CDR3 has 14 amino acids. Germline loops: CDR1 MGHRA, CDR2 YSYEKL. Deletions cut 0 bases from V and 3 bases from J, with 9 bases between. CDR3 protein: CASSQDPGVYEQYF. The CDR3 DNA sequence: TGCGCCAGCAGCCAAGATCCAGGGGTCTACGAGCAGTACTTC.

This clone appeared a few times. The rearrangement joins TRBV18 to TRBJ2-2; no reliable D call. V was trimmed by 3 bases and J by 1 base, leaving 6 bases between them. Germline V gene lookup returns CDR1 KGHSH and CDR2 LQKENI. The length of the CDR3 is 14 residues. The CDR3 protein is CASSPELNTGELFF. The CDR3 coding sequence is TGTGCCAGCTCACCGGAGCTGAACACCGGGGAGCTGTTTTTT.

The rearrangement uses TRBV6-5 and TRBJ2-7; maybe TRBD2 (5 bases). Deletions cut 6 bases from V and 3 bases from J, with 6 bases between. There are 11 residues in the CDR3. Germline V gene data show CDR1 as MNHEY and CDR2 as SVGAGI. The DNA of the CDR3 is TGTGCCAGCAGCCGGGACTACGAGCAGTACTTC. Translated, it gives CASSRDYEQYF.

This chain links TRBV27 with TRBJ1-1; D is ambiguous. Germline V gives CDR1 MNHEY, CDR2 SMNVEV (reference sequence). V was pared by 7 bases and J by 0 bases, with 6 bases between. The CDR3 extends over 12 amino acids. The CDR3, as DNA: TGTGCCAGCAAGGAGGTGAACACTGAAGCTTTCTTT. Its protein product is CASKEVNTEAFF.

The chain employs TRBV6-5 and TRBJ2-7, with unresolved D. The V gene lost 0 bases and the J gene lost 0 bases, with 12 bases spanning the gap. This CDR3 is 16 amino acids long. Germline lookup yields CDR1 MNHEY and CDR2 SVGAGI. CDR3 sequence reads: CASSYSVQSPSYEQYF. In DNA form, the CDR3 reads TGTGCCAGCAGTTACTCAGTGCAGTCCCCCTCCTACGAGCAGTACTTC.

The rearrangement joins TRBV7-3 to TRBJ2-2; D not resolved. The CDR3 sequence is 15 residues long. Germline V lookup: CDR1 SGHTA, CDR2 FQGTGA. V dropped 5 bases and J dropped 5 bases, with 15 bases sitting between them. The CDR3 sequence: CASSPAPVATGELFF. CDR3 coding DNA: TGTGCCAGCAGCCCGGCCCCCGTAGCTACCGGGGAGCTGTTTTTT.

V is TRBV19 and J is TRBJ1-1; no reliable D call. This CDR3 comprises 14 residues. CDR1 LNHDA and CDR2 SQIVND come from the germline V gene (reference sequence). V lost 5 bases to trimming and J lost 1 base, with 11 bases between them. As DNA, the CDR3 is TGTGCCAGTAGTGCACGACGGGAGAACACTGAAGCTTTCTTT. As protein: CASSARRENTEAFF. Full variable domain (outside the CDR3, taken from reference TRBV19 and TRBJ1-1): DGGITQSPKYLFRKEGQNVTLSCEQNLNHDAMYWYRQDPGQGLRLIYYSQIVNDFQKGDIAEGYSVSREKKESFPLTVTSAQKNPTAFYLCASSARRENTEAFFGQGTRLTVV.

This chain connects TRBV5-1 to TRBJ1-6, with a tentative D call TRBD1 (5 bases). Between the trimmed V and J ends, which lost 0 bases and 7 bases, there was a span of 14 bases. The germline gives CDR1 SGHRS, CDR2 YFSETQ. This CDR3 has 16 residues. The CDR3 sequence is CASSLASGDLNSPLHF. CDR3 bases: TGCGCCAGCAGCTTGGCATCGGGGGATCTCAATTCACCCCTCCACTTT.

This chain joins TRBV24-1 and TRBJ2-3; 10 positions match TRBD2. Germline loops: CDR1 KGHDR, CDR2 SFDVKD. The CDR3 totals 16 residues. Unmatched junction bases numbered 5, after V lost 4 bases and J lost 2 bases. CDR3 amino acids: CATSDVLAGVTDTQYF. The CDR3 DNA sequence: TGTGCCACCAGTGACGTGCTAGCGGGGGTCACAGATACGCAGTATTTT.

J is TRBJ1-4 and V is TRBV25-1; tentative D call: TRBD1 (6 bases). This CDR3 has 15 residues. V lost 5 bases, J lost 5 bases, and 15 bases lay in between. In germline, CDR1 is MGHDK, CDR2 SYGVNS. This CDR3 is CASSLTSQGNEKLFF. In nucleotides, the CDR3 is TGTGCCAGCAGTCTAACCTCACAGGGAAATGAAAAACTGTTTTTT.

The CDR3 loop is CASSLGQGLTNTEAFF. CDR3 in DNA: TGTGCCAGCAGCTTGGGCCAGGGACTGACGAACACTGAAGCTTTCTTT. This sequence joins TRBV5-4 and TRBJ1-1; the D gene is possibly TRBD1 (5 bases). V was shortened by 0 bases and J by 1 base, with 13 bases between the two germline ends. The CDR3 is 16 amino acids. In germline, CDR1 is SGHNT, CDR2 YYREEE (reference sequence).

The gene calls are TRBV15 and TRBJ2-1; maybe TRBD2 (6 bases). Germline V gives CDR1 LNHNV, CDR2 YYDKDF (reference sequence). Trimming took 0 bases from V and 7 from J, leaving 13 bases between them. The CDR3 totals 15 residues. CDR3 residues: CATSRERGTDNEQFF. The CDR3 region has the DNA TGTGCCACCAGCAGAGAACGGGGGACCGATAATGAGCAGTTCTTC.

The chain employs TRBV3-1 (or the pseudogene TRBV3-2) and TRBJ1-2; D is unclear. Trimming left V 1 base short and J 7 bases short, with 10 bases between. The CDR3 covers 13 residues. CDR1 is LGHDT, CDR2 YNNKEL, per germline (reference sequence). CDR3 residues: CASSQVHGGGYTF. CDR3 in DNA: TGTGCCAGCAGCCAAGTACATGGAGGTGGCTACACCTTC.

The chain links TRBV6-5 to TRBJ2-3, with 8 nucleotides matching TRBD2. Losses at the gene ends were 5 bases for V and 1 base for J; bases not matched to a gene: 2. The germline CDR1 and CDR2 sequences are MNHEY and SVGAGI. The CDR3 covers 14 residues. The CDR3 sequence: CASSREGGTDTQYF. The CDR3, as DNA: TGTGCCAGCAGTCGGGAGGGTGGCACAGATACGCAGTATTTT.

The chain combines TRBV7-8 with TRBJ2-3; maybe TRBD2 (6 bases). The V end was cut by 7 bases, the J end by 5 bases, with 19 bases between. The CDR3 contains 15 residues. Looked up from germline, CDR1 is SGHVS and CDR2 is FQNEAQ. The DNA of the CDR3 is TGTGCCAGCACATTAGAGGGACTGGAGGGAGATACGCAGTATTTT. As protein: CASTLEGLEGDTQYF.

The chain carries TRBV20-1 and TRBJ1-2, with D possibly TRBD1 on 6 matching bases. V gave up 3 bases and J gave up 6 bases, with 14 bases separating them. Germline V gene sequence: CDR1 DFQATT, CDR2 SNEGSKA (reference sequence). CDR3 size: 13 residues. The CDR3 nucleotides read TGCAGTGCTAGTCACAGGGCCCGGGATGGCTACACCTTC. It codes for CSASHRARDGYTF.

The V and J genes are TRBV27 and TRBJ1-6; D not resolved. Deletions cut 3 bases from V and 8 bases from J, with 14 bases between. Germline loops: CDR1 MNHEY, CDR2 SMNVEV (reference sequence). The CDR3 extends over 15 amino acids. The CDR3: CASSFTSTLDSPLHF. The CDR3 nucleotides read TGTGCCAGCAGTTTCACTTCCACCCTTGATTCACCCCTCCACTTT.

Here the CDR3 reads CASSSMGRGSYGYTF. For the CDR3, the DNA is TGTGCCAGCAGCTCCATGGGGAGAGGGTCCTATGGCTACACCTTC. The chain combines TRBV7-8 with TRBJ1-2; no firm D call. The CDR3 spans 15 residues. Per the germline V gene, CDR1 is SGHVS and CDR2 is FQNEAQ. The ends were cut back, 4 bases at V and 4 bases at J, with 16 bases in the middle.

The chain carries TRBV10-3 and TRBJ1-5; tentatively, D is TRBD1 (6 bases). The germline V gene has CDR1 ENHRY and CDR2 SYGVKD. Deletions cut 3 bases from V and 1 base from J, with 7 bases between. There are 14 residues in the CDR3. CDR3 loop: CAISDRGSNQPQHF. Here the CDR3 DNA reads TGTGCCATCAGTGACAGGGGAAGCAATCAGCCCCAGCATTTT.

The chain has TRBV3-1 (or the pseudogene TRBV3-2) and TRBJ1-3; D is unresolved. Germline V lookup: CDR1 LGHDT, CDR2 YNNKEL (reference sequence). There are 13 residues in the CDR3. The V gene lost 4 bases and the J gene lost 4 bases, with 8 bases spanning the gap. CDR3 DNA sequence: TGTGCCAGCAGCCGGGCGGGGGGAAACACCATATATTTT. It specifies CASSRAGGNTIYF.

V usage is TRBV18 and J usage is TRBJ2-7, with TRBD1 matching over 9 bases. This CDR3 is 14 amino acids long. The V gene end was trimmed by 5 bases and the J gene end by 2 bases; junction bases not matched to a gene: 4. Per the germline V gene, CDR1 is KGHSH and CDR2 is LQKENI. The CDR3 spells CASSSGTGTYEQYF. The CDR3 DNA sequence: TGTGCCAGCTCATCTGGGACAGGGACCTACGAGCAGTACTTC.

The chain uses TRBV24-1 and TRBJ1-5, with 10 bases matching TRBD1. This CDR3 is 15 amino acids long. Trimming removed 2 bases from V and 10 bases from J; junction bases left unmatched: 7. Germline V gene lookup returns CDR1 KGHDR and CDR2 SFDVKD. The DNA of the CDR3 is TGTGCCACCAGTGATTCCGGGACAGGGGATTCCCCCCAGCATTTT. Translated, it gives CATSDSGTGDSPQHF.

The chain recombines TRBV3-1 (or the pseudogene TRBV3-2) with TRBJ1-5; D is unresolved. Trimming took off 2 bases at V and 9 bases at J, with 14 bases between the two ends. This CDR3 is 14 amino acids long. Germline V gene lookup returns CDR1 LGHDT and CDR2 YNNKEL (reference sequence). CDR3 DNA sequence: TGTGCCAGCAGCCAATCCGAGACTGCGGGGCCCCAGCATTTT. This gives the protein CASSQSETAGPQHF.

A remark on this clone: Other nucleotide sequences from this sample produce the same CDR3. V usage is TRBV30 and J usage is TRBJ1-5; D possibly corresponds to TRBD1 (6 bases). CDR3 length equals 15 residues. Germline V gene lookup returns CDR1 GTSNPN and CDR2 SVGIG (reference sequence). Trimming pared 0 bases from V and 1 base from J, leaving 10 bases between. The CDR3 region has the DNA TGTGCCTGGAGTGTCAGGGGAATAAGCAATCAGCCCCAGCATTTT. Translating it yields CAWSVRGISNQPQHF.

The chain combines TRBV30 with TRBJ1-3; no definite D call. The CDR3 totals 13 residues. Germline loops: CDR1 GTSNPN, CDR2 SVGIG (reference sequence). V lost 5 bases to trimming and J lost 4 bases, with 12 bases between them. CDR3 region: CAWGTGLGNTIYF. Written as DNA, the CDR3 is TGTGCCTGGGGAACGGGGTTAGGAAACACCATATATTTT.

The V gene is TRBV9, the J gene TRBJ2-7, with 12 bases matching TRBD1. Germline CDR1 is SGDLS and CDR2 is YYNGEE. The CDR3 is made up of 15 amino acids. V trimming: 3 bases; J trimming: 4 bases; junction bases outside the gene matches: 5. The CDR3 region has the DNA TGTGCCAGCAGCGGGGGGACAGGGGGCTTGTACGAGCAGTACTTC. It specifies CASSGGTGGLYEQYF.

The chain has TRBV6-6 and TRBJ1-3; D may be TRBD1 (5 bases). The germline V and J ends were trimmed by 1 base and 1 base, with 8 bases remaining between them. This CDR3 is 15 amino acids long. Germline lookup yields CDR1 MNHNY and CDR2 SVGAGI (reference sequence). The CDR3 is CASSYLDTSGNTIYF. The CDR3 nucleotides are TGTGCCAGCAGTTACTTGGACACTTCTGGAAACACCATATATTTT.

The chain uses TRBV3-1 (or the pseudogene TRBV3-2) and TRBJ1-5, with TRBD1 identical over 10 bases. In germline, CDR1 is LGHDT, CDR2 YNNKEL (reference sequence). J lost 4 bases, V lost 6 bases, and 9 bases had no gene match. This CDR3 contains 16 residues. CDR3 loop: CASSRSGTGDNQPQHF. The CDR3 DNA is TGTGCCAGCAGTCGATCAGGGACAGGGGATAATCAGCCCCAGCATTTT.

The chain uses TRBV10-3 and TRBJ2-7; D ambiguous. V was pared by 6 bases and J by 2 bases, with 20 bases between. The CDR3 sequence is 16 residues long. Germline values: CDR1 ENHRY, CDR2 SYGVKD. CDR3 coding DNA: TGTGCCATCAGCCCCCGGAACATAGACTTAGCCTACGAGCAGTACTTC. Protein sequence: CAISPRNIDLAYEQYF.